These T cell receptor beta chains were read from a single sample in a study of T cell repertoires in cytomegalovirus infection. Each CDR3 protein gets one entry after TCRdb re-called the reads with MiXCR. The sample lists about 920,000 distinct CDR3 sequences, 31% occurring once. No antigens are known for them. This sample comprised cultured CD8+ T cells from PBMCs, obtained from culture after CMV antigen stimulation. These receptors all come from a human donor in good health (CMV status not recorded). Some clones in this sample may be carry-over from other donors' samples. Each CDR3 is given with its conserved first and last residue. Fields, in order: J gene, clone size, V gene, D gene, CDR3 DNA, CDR3 protein. A D gene is named only where the DNA matches it firmly. For some rows the clone size is stated as once, few or many, or as a class when expanded; others skip it.

J: TRBJ1-1
size: few
V: TRBV7-9
D: TRBD1
DNA: TGTGCCAGCAGCGTCTCGGCAGGGGGGGAGGTCACTGAAGCTTTCTTT
CDR3: CASSVSAGGEVTEAFF

J: TRBJ1-5
size: NA
V: TRBV6-6
D: TRBD1
DNA: TGTGCCAGCAGAAAAGACAGGGGGGGAAGCAATCAGCCCCAGCATTTT
CDR3: CASRKDRGGSNQPQHF

J: TRBJ2-1
size: few
V: TRBV19
D: NA
DNA: TGTGCCAGTAGTATAGGAACAGGGAGATACAATGAGCAGTTCTTC
CDR3: CASSIGTGRYNEQFF

J: TRBJ1-2
size: few
V: TRBV7-6
D: TRBD1
DNA: TGTGCCAGCAGCTCGGGAGGGGGCGCAGAGGGCTACACCTTC
CDR3: CASSSGGGAEGYTF

J: TRBJ1-2
size: NA
V: TRBV28
D: TRBD1
DNA: TGTGCCAGCAGTTTCGGGACAGACAACTATGGCTACACCTTC
CDR3: CASSFGTDNYGYTF

J: TRBJ1-4
size: many
V: TRBV27
D: TRBD1
DNA: TGTGCCAGCAGCCTAGGACAGGGGTGGGAAAAACTGTTTTTT
CDR3: CASSLGQGWEKLFF

J: TRBJ2-7
size: few
V: TRBV11-2
D: TRBD1
DNA: TGTGCCAGCAGCTTCTGGGACAGGGTTTCGACGAACGAGCAGTACTTC
CDR3: CASSFWDRVSTNEQYF

J: TRBJ1-2
size: NA
V: TRBV7-9
D: NA
DNA: TGTGCCAGCAGCTTATTTGACAAAAACTATGGCTACACCTTC
CDR3: CASSLFDKNYGYTF

J: TRBJ1-2
size: few
V: TRBV7-2
D: NA
DNA: TGTGCCAGCAGTGAATCCATCCATGGCTACACCTTC
CDR3: CASSESIHGYTF

J: TRBJ2-7
size: few
V: TRBV6-5
D: NA
DNA: TGTGCCAGCAGTTACGGATCGGTGGGGGGCGAGCAGTACTTC
CDR3: CASSYGSVGGEQYF

J: TRBJ2-3
size: NA
V: TRBV4-2
D: NA
DNA: TGTGCCAGCAGCCAAGGGTGGGATACGCAGTATTTT
CDR3: CASSQGWDTQYF

J: TRBJ1-4
size: once
V: TRBV12-3/TRBV12-4
D: TRBD1
DNA: TGTGCCAGCAGCTTCGACCTGGGACAGGGGAATAAAAAACTGTTTTTT
CDR3: CASSFDLGQGNKKLFF

J: TRBJ1-1
size: once
V: TRBV20-1
D: NA
DNA: TGCAGTGCTAGAGATGGGGGAGGGGGGATGGTCACTGAAGCTTTCTTT
CDR3: CSARDGGGGMVTEAFF

J: TRBJ1-1
size: few
V: TRBV12-3/TRBV12-4
D: NA
DNA: TGTGCCAGCAGTAAGGCCCCGGGGCTTGAAGCTTTCTTT
CDR3: CASSKAPGLEAFF

J: TRBJ1-2
size: few
V: TRBV29-1
D: NA
DNA: TGCAGCGTTGAAGAGAACAGACAGTCTAACTATGGCTACACCTTC
CDR3: CSVEENRQSNYGYTF

J: TRBJ2-2
size: NA
V: TRBV4-1
D: TRBD1
DNA: TGCGCCAGCAGCCAAAGGGACAGGGACACCGGGGAGCTGTTTTTT
CDR3: CASSQRDRDTGELFF

J: TRBJ1-1
size: few
V: TRBV12-3/TRBV12-4
D: TRBD1
DNA: TGTGCCAGCAGTTTTGTCAGGGGGCGTGAAGCTTTCTTT
CDR3: CASSFVRGREAFF

J: TRBJ2-1
size: NA
V: TRBV6-2/TRBV6-3
D: NA
DNA: TGTGCCAGCATCGGCTGGACAGGGGGTAACCTAGCGGGGAGGTGGATCTTC
CDR3: CASIGWTGGNLAGRWIF

J: TRBJ2-5
size: NA
V: TRBV19
D: TRBD1
DNA: TGTGCCAGTAGTATCGGCGCAGGGGGACCCCTAGAGACCCAGTACTTC
CDR3: CASSIGAGGPLETQYF

J: TRBJ1-1
size: NA
V: TRBV7-3
D: TRBD1
DNA: TGTGCCAGCAGCTTAACTCTTCCGACAGGGCCCACTGAAGCTTTCTTT
CDR3: CASSLTLPTGPTEAFF

J: TRBJ1-6
size: few
V: TRBV6-1
D: TRBD1
DNA: TGTGCCAGCAGTGAAGCGGGACAGTCTATTAATTCACCCCTCCACTTT
CDR3: CASSEAGQSINSPLHF

J: TRBJ1-1
size: few
V: TRBV2
D: TRBD1
DNA: TGTGCCACCAGGACAGGGACCTCTAACACTGAAGCTTTCTTT
CDR3: CATRTGTSNTEAFF

J: TRBJ1-2
size: few
V: TRBV25-1
D: NA
DNA: TGTGCCAGCAGTGAATCGCCAGGGGGCTACACCTTC
CDR3: CASSESPGGYTF

J: TRBJ2-1
size: few
V: TRBV4-1
D: TRBD1
DNA: TGCGCCAGCAGCCAAGACGGGCAGGGGGCGATCAATGAGCAGTTCTTC
CDR3: CASSQDGQGAINEQFF

J: TRBJ1-1
size: few
V: TRBV19
D: NA
DNA: TGTGCCAGTAGTAAGGGACTCTTGAACACTGAAGCTTTCTTT
CDR3: CASSKGLLNTEAFF

J: TRBJ2-3
size: NA
V: TRBV6-1
D: TRBD1
DNA: TGTGCCAGCAGTGTAGCAAGGGACAGGGAAACAGATACGCAGTATTTT
CDR3: CASSVARDRETDTQYF

J: TRBJ1-1
size: NA
V: TRBV3-1
D: NA
DNA: TGTGCCAGCAGCCAGGAACAGGGTTCCACTGAAGCTTTCTTT
CDR3: CASSQEQGSTEAFF

J: TRBJ1-6
size: NA
V: TRBV28
D: NA
DNA: TGTGCCAGCAAAGACTCCTATAATTCACCCCTCCACTTT
CDR3: CASKDSYNSPLHF

J: TRBJ2-1
size: few
V: TRBV6-5
D: TRBD1
DNA: TGTGCCAGCAGTCCCCAGGGGGCCTACAATGAGCAGTTCTTC
CDR3: CASSPQGAYNEQFF

J: TRBJ2-3
size: few
V: TRBV19
D: TRBD2
DNA: TGTGCCAGTTCCCCAGCGGGGGGGGCCGGCGGAGATACGCAGTATTTT
CDR3: CASSPAGGAGGDTQYF

J: TRBJ2-1
size: few
V: TRBV12-3/TRBV12-4
D: TRBD2
DNA: TGTGCCAGCAGTTTCCCCGTCGGGGGGGAGCAGTTCTTC
CDR3: CASSFPVGGEQFF

J: TRBJ1-5
size: few
V: TRBV6-5
D: NA
DNA: TGTGCCAGCAGTTACTCGGCCAGCAATCAGCCCCAGCATTTT
CDR3: CASSYSASNQPQHF

J: TRBJ1-4
size: once
V: TRBV27
D: NA
DNA: TGTGCCAGCAGTGCGGGGGGCGGGTCGTGGGTAGATGAAAAACTGTTTTTT
CDR3: CASSAGGGSWVDEKLFF

J: TRBJ1-1
size: NA
V: TRBV9
D: NA
DNA: TGTGCCAGCAGCGTAGGATCCGGTCGGAACACTGAAGCTTTCTTT
CDR3: CASSVGSGRNTEAFF

J: TRBJ1-2
size: NA
V: TRBV27
D: TRBD1
DNA: TGTGCCAGCAGTTTATCCAGGGGGCGTCACTATGGCTACACCTTC
CDR3: CASSLSRGRHYGYTF

J: TRBJ2-3
size: few
V: TRBV7-9
D: TRBD1
DNA: TGTGCCAGTCTTCTGGACAGGGGGCAAACAGATACGCAGTATTTT
CDR3: CASLLDRGQTDTQYF

J: TRBJ1-2
size: NA
V: TRBV5-6
D: NA
DNA: TGTGCCAGCAGCCCCGGGTTGATACGGGGCTATGGCTACACCTTC
CDR3: CASSPGLIRGYGYTF

J: TRBJ1-2
size: few
V: TRBV24-1
D: TRBD1
DNA: TGTGCCACCAGTGATTTAGACGGACAGGGGGCGCGGGGCTACACCTTC
CDR3: CATSDLDGQGARGYTF

J: TRBJ2-7
size: few
V: TRBV12-3/TRBV12-4
D: NA
DNA: TGTGCCAGCAGTTTCGAGCAGGGGTACGAGCAGTACTTC
CDR3: CASSFEQGYEQYF

J: TRBJ2-2
size: NA
V: TRBV6-1
D: NA
DNA: TGTGCCAGCAGTTATGATCTCGGCCCGGGGGAGCTGTTTTTT
CDR3: CASSYDLGPGELFF

J: TRBJ1-1
size: once
V: TRBV5-4
D: TRBD1
DNA: TGTGCCAGCAGCCAGCGCCAGGGGGCGGGTGAAGCTTTCTTT
CDR3: CASSQRQGAGEAFF

J: TRBJ2-1
size: few
V: TRBV5-6
D: TRBD2
DNA: TGTGCCAGCAGCATGGGACTAGCCGTCAATGAGCAGTTCTTC
CDR3: CASSMGLAVNEQFF

J: TRBJ1-5
size: NA
V: TRBV6-2/TRBV6-3
D: NA
DNA: TGTGCCAGCAGTTACCCGCCTACGGGGGTTGTGCGCCAGCCCCAGCATTTT
CDR3: CASSYPPTGVVRQPQHF

J: TRBJ2-3
size: NA
V: TRBV9
D: NA
DNA: TGTGCCAGCAGCGTAGATGGTGCGGCAGGGGATCCAGATACACAGTATTTT
CDR3: CASSVDGAAGDPDTQYF

J: TRBJ2-7
size: NA
V: TRBV6-5
D: NA
DNA: TGTGCCAGCAGTCTGGGGGGAAGGGCGTACGAGCAGTACTTC
CDR3: CASSLGGRAYEQYF

J: TRBJ1-5
size: few
V: TRBV27
D: TRBD1
DNA: TGTGCCAGCAACCGGGACAGCCTTAGCAATCAGCCCCAGCATTTT
CDR3: CASNRDSLSNQPQHF

J: TRBJ2-5
size: few
V: TRBV6-6
D: NA
DNA: TGTGCCAGCAGTTATCTCGGAGAGGCGACCCAGTACTTC
CDR3: CASSYLGEATQYF

J: TRBJ2-1
size: NA
V: TRBV11-2
D: NA
DNA: TGTGCCAGCAGCCAGAGTCGGTATGAGCAGTTCTTC
CDR3: CASSQSRYEQFF

J: TRBJ1-5
size: few
V: TRBV4-2
D: NA
DNA: TGTGCCAGCAGCCAAGTAGGGTCCGACCAGCCCCAGCATTTT
CDR3: CASSQVGSDQPQHF

J: TRBJ1-2
size: many
V: TRBV6-2/TRBV6-3
D: TRBD1
DNA: TGTGCCAGCAGTTACTCGATGACAGGGAGGCACTATGGCTACACCTTC
CDR3: CASSYSMTGRHYGYTF

J: TRBJ1-3
size: NA
V: TRBV7-9
D: NA
DNA: TGTGCCAGCAGCGACCAGGGATCTGGAAACACCATATATTTT
CDR3: CASSDQGSGNTIYF

J: TRBJ2-7
size: NA
V: TRBV7-9
D: NA
DNA: TGTGCCAGCATCACCGGGGGCCCTAGAGACGAGCAGTACTTC
CDR3: CASITGGPRDEQYF

J: TRBJ2-7
size: few
V: TRBV5-8
D: NA
DNA: TGTGCCAGCAGCTTGGAGGGATCCGGCTACGAGCAGTACTTC
CDR3: CASSLEGSGYEQYF

J: TRBJ2-1
size: NA
V: TRBV7-3
D: TRBD2
DNA: TGTGCCAGCAGCTTCCTCAGCGGGGCGGCCTACAATGAGCAGTTCTTC
CDR3: CASSFLSGAAYNEQFF